What follows is one T cell receptor beta chain and its context. The target antigen is unknown. V was clipped by 5 bases and J by 8 bases, with 7 bases between them. The CDR3 contains 12 residues. Per the germline V gene, CDR1 is SEHNR and CDR2 is FQNEAQ (reference sequence). The data were produced by immunoSEQ multiplex PCR, yet TCRdb's version contains in-frame clones alone and is incomplete. The profile shows 90,000 to 100,000 clones, 70% to 80% of them singletons. The data originate from a study of cytotoxic CD8 clonotypes in ibrutinib-treated CLL. General observations from the study: Relative to age-matched healthy donors, clonality at baseline was higher, and it tracked circulating CD8+ T-cell counts.

Sequencing used PBMCs, obtained after 12 months of ibrutinib treatment. The chain links TRBV7-9 to TRBJ1-6; D gene ambiguous. The sequence derives from a human donor with chronic lymphocytic leukemia. Here the CDR3 reads CASSHSDSPLHF. The CDR3 nucleotides are TGTGCCAGCAGCCACAGCGATTCACCCCTCCACTTT.